This T cell receptor (beta chain) was identified in a study of blood T cells in healthy people across ages (dated by TCRdb to the mid-2010s). As for the study more broadly: Template switching captured roughly one uniquely barcoded TCR beta cDNA molecule per two T cells in model experiments. Using deep sequencing normalized with unique cDNA molecular identifiers, the study measured how TCR beta repertoire diversity changes with age. Four age groups were formed from the donors: young (average about 16 years), middle-aged (roughly 38), aged (62) and long-lived (roughly 81). Donors of different ages were randomly distributed across sequencing lanes to avoid experimental bias. The study analyzed two additional independent replicas of 1 million unique cDNA reads from the same blood draw for two donors, one aged 18 to 30 and one aged 80 or older.

Summary of the overall study and its limitations: Bulk unsorted PBMC profiling prevented conclusive comparison of naive and antigen-experienced compartments. Because donor CMV infection status was unknown, age-related changes in expanded clonotypes were potentially confounded. As age increased, observed TCR beta diversity per million T cells dropped in a roughly linear way, and a significant reduction was already evident by age 40. A strong correlation was found between observed TCR beta diversity and the percentage of naive T cells measured by flow cytometry. Compared with the aged group, the long-lived group had more naive CD4+ T cells, fewer expanded clones and increased TCR diversity, a pattern suggesting age selection. Total diversity estimates from one million sequenced T cells were considered lower bounds and underestimates.

This clonotype was counted between two and nine times. No cognate antigen has been identified for it. No much larger clonotype is one base removed from it; base qualities were not supplied. The trim is 6 bases for V and 8 bases for J, with a gap of 10 bases between the germline ends. The CDR1 and CDR2 encoded by the germline V gene (reference sequence) are DFQATT and SNEGSKA. CDR3 length: 11 amino acids, cysteine to phenylalanine. This entry keeps only the CDR3 DNA: 33 bases, framed from base 1. The library was produced with 5' RACE. Sequenced on an Illumina HiSeq 2500. A second roughly 7 to 11 cycle PCR used a sample-barcoded 5' primer and a J-beta primer mix. A unique molecular identifier was introduced onto each TCR beta cDNA molecule by a template-switch 5' adaptor carrying 12 random nucleotides. At least 3 million CDR3-containing paired-end reads were obtained from each sample. First-strand cDNA synthesis was performed from all RNA using the Mint cDNA synthesis kit, with priming by a TRBC-specific oligonucleotide. Following uracil-DNA glycosylase treatment, a first 18-cycle PCR with universal primers M1SS and BC2_uni_R was performed on all cDNA. For the original study's pipeline: Each sample was normalized by randomly selecting 1 million high-quality reads, each carrying a distinct molecular identifier. Instead of being binned into consensus sequences, reads with shared molecular identifiers were discarded. MiTCR, with a Q25 quality threshold and the strictest error-elimination algorithm, was used for CDR3 identification, clonotype clustering and error correction. A nonparametric unseen species model using Euler transformation provided a lower-bound estimate of total TCR beta diversity. Clones were called with MiXCR by TCRdb after fastp trimmed the public reads at Q25, and only in-frame beta chains were retained. Entries are consolidated by CDR3 protein sequence, retaining the most common genes and DNA. The V and J calls shown here were made by TCRdb, not taken from the authors' results. For this sample there are hundreds of thousands of distinct CDR3 sequences; about a fifth appear just once. The top ten clonotypes cover around a fifth of the sample.

Systemically healthy Caucasian individuals from Russia, some 36 in total and aged about 6 to 90 years, were included as donors. Approximately 10 milliliters of peripheral blood were collected from each donor into EDTA-treated Vacutainer tubes. Ficoll-Paque density-gradient centrifugation was used to isolate PBMCs, with at least 6 million per sample. Trizol reagent was used to extract total RNA from the PBMCs, yielding at least 5.5 micrograms per sample. The percentages of naive CD45RAhigh/CD27high T cells were determined by flow cytometry on a PBMC aliquot from every donor. The rearranged chain carries TRBV20-1 and TRBJ1-4; the D gene is perhaps TRBD1, on 5 matching bases. This receptor was taken from a man aged 70-80 years in good health. Sequenced sample: blood. The DNA sequence is TGCAGTGCGGTAGGGGAGGAAAAACTGTTTTTT. The encoded protein is CSAVGEEKLFF.